The entry below describes one T cell receptor (beta chain). Its antigen remains unidentified. Per-nucleotide qualities are absent, and no much larger clonotype sits a single base away. This entry is derived from a study of blood T cell repertoires in COVID-19 (dated by TCRdb to between 2020 and 2021). As for the study more broadly: Samples covering the acute and convalescent phases of COVID-19 were provided by collaborators in the United States, Italy and Spain. The material from the prospective study consisted of cDNA or gDNA derived from T cells, B-cell-depleted T cells, or PBMCs. Subjects who had been exposed to COVID-19, were actively infected with it, or had recovered from it provided the deeply sampled blood TCRbeta repertoires that made up the dataset. The repertoires were released in a freely available public database intended as a resource for research on the immune response to SARS-CoV-2. Samples came from the ongoing ImmuneRACE study (first 160 participants) plus 1,254 subjects from 6 global collaborators. A de-identified subject ID, COVID-19 status, age in years and sex were almost always included in the sample metadata. Where available, HLA class I and class II types were taken from metadata supplied by the sample provider and were not determined by assay-based typing.

The study at large found these results: Clinical and demographic metadata were provided uncurated, with the amount varying by source and participant.

TCRbeta CDR3 regions were amplified from genomic DNA by means of the immunoSEQ Assay, a bias-controlled multiplex PCR. Processing in the source paper ran as follows. The number of nucleated cells in each sample was estimated from the amplification of reference gene primers within the assay. Sequence reads were collapsed and filtered to measure the absolute abundance of every unique TCRbeta CDR3 rearrangement. Productive Simpson clonality was computed per sample as the square root of Simpson's diversity index over productive rearrangements. Imported from immuneACCESS, the table was reduced by TCRdb to in-frame sequences with V and J called. These copies leave out some clones; in studies compared against another copy, an unresolved V gene accounts for under half, and the cause of the remainder is not known. D and trimming come from the DNA, and the V and J calls and clone size come from that table. For this sample the table gives about 190,000 clones, of which 82% were detected only once. Less than 9.5% of the sample goes to the ten largest clones.

The germline V gene provides CDR1 KGHSH and CDR2 LQKENI. Between the V and J ends, shortened by 2 bases and 6 bases respectively, the junction contains 17 bases. The CDR3 sequence holds 17 residues, the cysteine and phenylalanine included. Just CDR3 DNA is preserved here, 51 bases in frame from base 1. One collaborating source in Seattle enrolled patients during active infection and followed them longitudinally through the course of disease. Whole blood was collected in K2EDTA tubes by collaborating institutions according to the institutions' own protocols. Collaborator samples were shipped for TCRbeta analysis as frozen whole blood, isolated PBMCs, or DNA extracted from either sample type.

Sequencing was done on a sample of peripheral blood. The V and J segments used are TRBV18 and TRBJ1-6; D gene: possibly TRBD1, on 5 matching bases. This clonotype was obtained from a woman aged 60-75 years with COVID-19, enrolled during active disease. The nucleotide sequence reads as follows: TGTGCCAGCTCACCAAAATCACCCCGGGGGGGTAATTCACCCCTCCACTTT. This is translated as CASSPKSPRGGNSPLHF.